These 8 T cell receptor beta chains came from one sample sequenced in a study of cytomegalovirus exposure and HLA in healthy donors. Researchers ran the PCR with 60 Vbeta and 13 Jbeta primers. The table came from immunoSEQ multiplex PCR; TCRdb's copy has only in-frame clones and leaves some out. The data show more than 100,000 clones, about 76% seen once. The sequencing input was PBMCs. The receptors were gathered from a man aged 60 to 75 in good health and CMV-seropositive.

The chain uses TRBV2 and TRBJ2-7; 7 nucleotides align to TRBD2. Germline CDR1 and CDR2: SNHLY and FYNNEI. The CDR3 loop spans 14 amino acids. Trimming removed 0 bases from V and 4 bases from J; junction bases left unmatched: 3. DNA of the CDR3: TGTGCCAGCAGTGAAGCCGGGACTATATACGAGCAGTACTTC. Its translation is CASSEAGTIYEQYF.

The chain joins TRBV6-5 to TRBJ1-2; 8 bases align to TRBD1. The CDR3 contains 15 residues. The germline gives CDR1 MNHEY, CDR2 SVGAGI. The V segment lost 0 bases and the J segment 5 bases; nucleotides outside the gene matches: 5. The CDR3 sequence: CASSYSRTGGYGYTF. The CDR3 DNA reads TGTGCCAGCAGTTACTCGCGAACAGGGGGATATGGCTACACCTTC.

The chain carries TRBV15 and TRBJ2-7; D is uncertain. Germline CDR1 LNHNV, CDR2 YYDKDF (reference sequence). V was shortened by 0 bases and J by 2 bases, with 8 bases between the two germline ends. The length of the CDR3 is 14 residues. This CDR3 reads CATSRDGHTYEQYF. CDR3 in DNA: TGTGCCACCAGCAGAGATGGGCACACCTACGAGCAGTACTTC.

The rearrangement links TRBV7-6 to TRBJ1-1, with a tentative D call TRBD1 (5 bases). The CDR3 has 14 residues. The germline CDR1 and CDR2 sequences are SGHVS and FNYEAQ. The V end lost 3 bases, the J end lost 1 base, and 9 bases lay between the germline ends. This chain's CDR3 is CASSFGRGNTEAFF. The CDR3 nucleotides read TGTGCCAGCAGCTTTGGAAGGGGGAACACTGAAGCTTTCTTT.

The rearrangement joins TRBV7-8 to TRBJ1-1; 9 bases agree with TRBD1. This CDR3 has 16 amino acids. With 5 bases clipped from V and 6 bases from J, the junction kept 13 bases outside the gene matches. Germline values: CDR1 SGHVS, CDR2 FQNEAQ. CDR3 sequence: CASSHNWRTGVSEAFF. CDR3 nucleotide sequence: TGTGCCAGCAGCCACAATTGGAGGACAGGGGTGTCTGAAGCTTTCTTT.

This clone appeared a single time. The genes are TRBV5-1 and TRBJ2-1; 8 nucleotides align to TRBD2. The CDR3 consists of 15 residues. Looked up from germline, CDR1 is SGHRS and CDR2 is YFSETQ. The J segment lost 6 bases and the V segment lost 1 base, leaving 6 bases of the junction unmatched. The CDR3 sequence is CASSLPGGLGNEQFF. The CDR3 nucleotides read TGCGCCAGCAGCTTGCCGGGGGGGTTGGGCAATGAGCAGTTCTTC.

CDR3 loop: CASSPLSGATTNEKLFF. The CDR3 DNA sequence: TGTGCCAGCAGCCCTCTTAGTGGTGCCACAACTAATGAAAAACTGTTTTTT. The chain joins TRBV7-6 to TRBJ1-4, with unresolved D. V was shortened by 5 bases and J by 0 bases, with 16 bases between the two germline ends. The CDR3 extends over 17 amino acids. The germline gives CDR1 SGHVS, CDR2 FNYEAQ.

In this sample, this clone turned up a few times. V and J are TRBV4-1 and TRBJ2-1; 7 bases line up with TRBD2. The germline CDR1 and CDR2 sequences are MGHRA and YSYEKL. V dropped 1 base and J dropped 6; count of bases not matched to a gene: 6. The CDR3 is 15 amino acids. The CDR3 loop reads CASSQVERGINEQFF. The CDR3 bases are TGCGCCAGCAGCCAAGTCGAGCGGGGTATCAATGAGCAGTTCTTC.